The TCR beta chain described here comes from a study of T cell responses to AZD1222 COVID-19 vaccine. In the case of this clone: A junction end diverges from the germline sequence, so it may reflect a read error.

CDR1 SEHNR and CDR2 FQNEAQ come from the germline V gene (reference sequence). The CDR3 runs 15 residues. Data came from immunoSEQ multiplex PCR; TCRdb stores just in-frame clones and leaves some out. The sample has more than 95,000 clones, 80% to 90% seen once. Here the sequenced sample was peripheral blood, taken on day 0 of AZD1222 vaccination. The rearrangement uses TRBV7-9 and TRBJ1-4; possibly TRBD1 for D (5 bases). The source is an adult in good health. Written as DNA, the CDR3 is TGTGCCAGCAGCACGGACGCAGGGATGCTTGGAAAATTGTTTTTT. Encoded protein: CASSTDAGMLGKLFF.